These T cell receptor beta chains were read from a single sample in a study of molecular identifiers for immune sequencing clone quantification. TCRdb re-called the PCR reads through MiXCR, storing one row per CDR3 protein. Of about 640,000 distinct CDR3 sequences listed, roughly 21% are singletons. Sequencing was done on a sample of naive CD8+ T cells from blood, with Jurkat cell RNA spiked in. Receptors originate from a human donor in good health. Some libraries in this study had Jurkat cell RNA spiked in. The CDR3 runs from the conserved cysteine through the conserved F or W. The order of the fields is D gene, V gene, J gene, clone size, CDR3 protein, CDR3 DNA. A D gene is named only where the DNA matches it firmly. Some rows have no size entry. The others give once, few or many, or a class for an expanded clone.

d_gene: .
v_gene: TRBV6-6
j_gene: TRBJ1-1
abundance: many
CDR3aa: CASSYSEVEAFF
CDR3nt: TGTGCCAGCAGTTACTCGGAAGTTGAAGCTTTCTTT

d_gene: .
v_gene: TRBV20-1
j_gene: TRBJ2-7
abundance: many
CDR3aa: CSASGPSYEQYF
CDR3nt: TGCAGTGCTAGTGGTCCGTCCTACGAGCAGTACTTC

d_gene: .
v_gene: TRBV5-8
j_gene: TRBJ2-5
abundance: many
CDR3aa: CASSFSPGSQETQYF
CDR3nt: TGTGCCAGCAGCTTTTCCCCGGGGAGTCAAGAGACCCAGTACTTC

d_gene: TRBD1
v_gene: TRBV7-9
j_gene: TRBJ2-2
abundance: many
CDR3aa: CASSYTGDHTGELFF
CDR3nt: TGTGCCAGCAGCTATACAGGGGACCACACCGGGGAGCTGTTTTTT

d_gene: TRBD1
v_gene: TRBV27
j_gene: TRBJ1-4
abundance: many
CDR3aa: CASSSNRDSEKLFF
CDR3nt: TGTGCCAGCAGCTCGAACAGGGACAGTGAAAAACTGTTTTTT

d_gene: .
v_gene: TRBV12-3/TRBV12-4
j_gene: TRBJ2-3
abundance: many
CDR3aa: CASSFPGVTDTQYF
CDR3nt: TGTGCCAGCAGTTTCCCGGGAGTAACAGATACGCAGTATTTT

d_gene: TRBD1
v_gene: TRBV15
j_gene: TRBJ1-5
abundance: many
CDR3aa: CATSRDRGSGQPQHF
CDR3nt: TGTGCCACCAGCAGGGACAGGGGATCCGGTCAGCCCCAGCATTTT

d_gene: .
v_gene: TRBV14
j_gene: TRBJ2-1
abundance: many
CDR3aa: CASSQRGQGPYNEQFF
CDR3nt: TGTGCCAGCAGCCAACGTGGGCAGGGGCCTTACAATGAGCAGTTCTTC

d_gene: TRBD1
v_gene: TRBV6-5
j_gene: TRBJ1-1
abundance: many
CDR3aa: CASSHPGQGTEAFF
CDR3nt: TGTGCCAGCAGCCATCCGGGACAGGGGACTGAAGCTTTCTTT

d_gene: .
v_gene: TRBV13
j_gene: TRBJ2-5
abundance: many
CDR3aa: CASSLGGTPQETQYF
CDR3nt: TGTGCCAGCAGCTTAGGGGGGACACCGCAAGAGACCCAGTACTTC

d_gene: TRBD2
v_gene: TRBV4-3
j_gene: TRBJ2-1
abundance: .
CDR3aa: CASSPSGGGEQFF
CDR3nt: TGCGCCAGCAGCCCCTCCGGGGGGGGTGAGCAGTTCTTC

d_gene: .
v_gene: TRBV7-9
j_gene: TRBJ2-7
abundance: many
CDR3aa: CASSPGLGAQGYEQYF
CDR3nt: TGTGCCAGCAGCCCTGGGTTGGGGGCGCAGGGCTACGAGCAGTACTTC

d_gene: TRBD1
v_gene: TRBV30
j_gene: TRBJ1-2
abundance: many
CDR3aa: CAWEQGARGYTF
CDR3nt: TGTGCCTGGGAACAGGGGGCGCGGGGCTACACCTTC

d_gene: .
v_gene: TRBV19
j_gene: TRBJ2-6
abundance: few
CDR3aa: CASILEPGQLLYGANVLTF
CDR3nt: TGTGCCAGTATCCTAGAACCCGGACAGTTACTCTATGGGGCCAACGTCCTGACTTTC

d_gene: .
v_gene: TRBV5-4
j_gene: TRBJ1-1
abundance: .
CDR3aa: CASSYILGDTEAFF
CDR3nt: TGTGCCAGCAGCTACATCCTGGGGGACACTGAAGCTTTCTTT

d_gene: .
v_gene: TRBV9
j_gene: TRBJ1-5
abundance: many
CDR3aa: CASSVGRAGQPQHF
CDR3nt: TGTGCCAGCAGCGTAGGCAGGGCTGGGCAGCCCCAGCATTTT

d_gene: .
v_gene: TRBV9
j_gene: TRBJ2-7
abundance: many
CDR3aa: CASSAGHNSYEQYF
CDR3nt: TGTGCCAGCAGCGCGGGACACAACTCCTACGAGCAGTACTTC

d_gene: .
v_gene: TRBV5-6
j_gene: TRBJ2-7
abundance: many
CDR3aa: CASSLAAAYEQYF
CDR3nt: TGTGCCAGCAGCTTGGCGGCGGCCTACGAGCAGTACTTC

d_gene: TRBD1
v_gene: TRBV4-1
j_gene: TRBJ2-5
abundance: .
CDR3aa: CASSQEDRAQETQYF
CDR3nt: TGCGCCAGCAGCCAGGAGGACAGGGCCCAAGAGACCCAGTACTTC